This T cell receptor (beta chain) was sequenced during a study of radiotherapy plus CTLA-4 blockade in lung cancer (dated by TCRdb to between 2018 and 2020). Notes on the research overall: Among enrolled patients, about 19% had an objective response and 30% to 35% reached disease control.

Focal radiation therapy combined with CTLA-4 blockade (ipilimumab) was tested in patients with chemo-refractory metastatic non-small-cell lung cancer. The CDR3 holds 15 amino acids from the cysteine to the phenylalanine. Only the CDR3 part of the read is kept: 45 bases, read in frame from the first base. CDR1 SGHTA and CDR2 FQGNSA were looked up in the germline V gene. Germline trimming: 5 bases from V, 6 bases from J; junction bases outside gene matches: 6. The library was generated by the immunoSEQ multiplex PCR assay. In its TCRdb copy, this immuneACCESS table keeps in-frame sequences only and misses some clones. Where compared with another copy, unresolved V genes explain less than half of these, and the others have no known cause. The sample has tens of thousands of clones on record, 83% of them singletons. The ten largest clones add up to 0.65% to 0.9% of the sample. General findings and caveats noted by the study authors: Increased serum interferon-beta after radiation, together with early dynamic changes in blood T cell clones, were reported to be the strongest predictors of response. After treatment with radiotherapy and ipilimumab, TCR clones that originated in tumors expanded in peripheral blood.

Comment on this clone: There is no known antigen for this receptor. Per-base qualities were not stored, and no clone one base away is much larger.

The receptor's source is a human donor with non-small cell lung cancer who had stable disease on radiotherapy plus ipilimumab. The starting material was peripheral blood, obtained from a patient treated with radiotherapy plus ipilimumab. Here the chain combines TRBV7-2 and TRBJ2-2; 10 nucleotides in the junction match TRBD2. The bases are TGTGCCAGCAGCCCTTGGACTAGCGGTCCCGGGGAGCTGTTTTTT. It translates as CASSPWTSGPGELFF. With the rest looked up from the reference TRBV7-2 and TRBJ2-2 genes rather than sequenced, the full variable domain is GAGVSQSPSNKVTEKGKDVELRCDPISGHTALYWYRQSLGQGLEFLIYFQGNSAPDKSGLPSDRFSAERTGGSVSTLTIQRTQQEDSAVYLCASSPWTSGPGELFFGEGSRLTVL.